This TCR beta chain derives from a study of cytomegalovirus exposure and HLA in healthy donors. Whole-study findings and limits: A previous analysis found most TCR beta V segments productive roughly 90% or roughly 30% of the time.

This clone was counted once. Its antigen is currently unknown. Both 60 Vbeta primers and 13 Jbeta primers went into the PCR. Here immunoSEQ multiplex PCR was the method, and the copy in TCRdb shows in-frame clones only, minus some. The repertoire holds about 100,000 clones, with around 81% as singletons. This CDR3 is built from 13 residues. CDR1 is SGHAT and CDR2 is FQNNGV in the germline V gene. V lost 2 bases and J 1 base, leaving 5 bases between the germline ends. Sequenced: PBMCs. V and J are TRBV11-2 and TRBJ1-1; no definite D call. The clonotype originates from a man aged 35-49 years in good health and CMV-seropositive. The CDR3 protein is CASSLHSNTEAFF. CDR3 bases: TGTGCCAGCAGCTTACATTCGAACACTGAAGCTTTCTTT.